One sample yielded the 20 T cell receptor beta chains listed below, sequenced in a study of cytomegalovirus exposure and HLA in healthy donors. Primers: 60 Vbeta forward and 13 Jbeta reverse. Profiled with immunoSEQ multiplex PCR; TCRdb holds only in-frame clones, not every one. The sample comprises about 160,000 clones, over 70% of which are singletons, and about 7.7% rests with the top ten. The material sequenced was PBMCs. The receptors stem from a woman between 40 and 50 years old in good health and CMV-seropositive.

CDR3 sequence: CASSQGATYEQYF. Written as DNA, the CDR3 is TGCGCCAGCAGCCAAGGAGCAACCTACGAGCAGTACTTC. This rearrangement joins TRBV5-1 to TRBJ2-7; D gene unclear. Germline assignment: CDR1 SGHRS and CDR2 YFSETQ. V was pared by 4 bases and J by 2 bases, with 10 bases between. The CDR3 spans 13 residues.

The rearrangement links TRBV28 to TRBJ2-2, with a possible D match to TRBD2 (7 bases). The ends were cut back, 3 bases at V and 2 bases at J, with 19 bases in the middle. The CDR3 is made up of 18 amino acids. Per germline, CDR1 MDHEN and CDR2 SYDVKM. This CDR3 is CASSFFLRGASNTGELFF. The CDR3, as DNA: TGTGCCAGCAGTTTTTTTCTTCGGGGGGCTTCAAACACCGGGGAGCTGTTTTTT.

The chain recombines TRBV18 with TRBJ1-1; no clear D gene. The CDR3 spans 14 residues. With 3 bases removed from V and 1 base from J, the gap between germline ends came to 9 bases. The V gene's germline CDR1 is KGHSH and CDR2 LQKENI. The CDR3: CASSPPAGNTEAFF. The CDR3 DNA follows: TGTGCCAGCTCACCCCCGGCGGGGAACACTGAAGCTTTCTTT. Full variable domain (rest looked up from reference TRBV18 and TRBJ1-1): NAGVMQNPRHLVRRRGQEARLRCSPMKGHSHVYWYRQLPEEGLKFMVYLQKENIIDESGMPKERFSAEFPKEGPSILRIQQVVRGDSAAYFCASSPPAGNTEAFFGQGTRLTVV.

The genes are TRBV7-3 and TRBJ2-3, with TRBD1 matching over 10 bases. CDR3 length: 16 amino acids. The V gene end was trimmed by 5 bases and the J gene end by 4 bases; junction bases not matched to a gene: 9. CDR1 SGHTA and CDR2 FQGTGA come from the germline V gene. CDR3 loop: CASSRTGTGVADTQYF. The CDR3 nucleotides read TGTGCCAGCAGCCGAACCGGGACAGGGGTCGCAGATACGCAGTATTTT.

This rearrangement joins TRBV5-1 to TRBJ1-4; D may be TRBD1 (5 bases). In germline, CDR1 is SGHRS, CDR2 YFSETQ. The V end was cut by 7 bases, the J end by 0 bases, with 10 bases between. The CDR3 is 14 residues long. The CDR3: CASGRGATNEKLFF. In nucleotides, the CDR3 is TGCGCCAGCGGGAGGGGAGCAACTAATGAAAAACTGTTTTTT.

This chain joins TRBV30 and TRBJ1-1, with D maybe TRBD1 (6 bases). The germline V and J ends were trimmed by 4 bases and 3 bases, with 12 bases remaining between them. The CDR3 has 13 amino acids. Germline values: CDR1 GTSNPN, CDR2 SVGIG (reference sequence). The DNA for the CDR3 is TGTGCCTGGACAGGGGAGATGGACACTGAAGCTTTCTTT. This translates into CAWTGEMDTEAFF.

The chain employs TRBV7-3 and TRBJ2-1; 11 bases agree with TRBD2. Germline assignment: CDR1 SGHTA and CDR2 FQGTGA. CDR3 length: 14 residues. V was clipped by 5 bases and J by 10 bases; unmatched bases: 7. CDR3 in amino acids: CASSQGLAAGEQFF. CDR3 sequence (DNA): TGTGCCAGCAGCCAGGGACTAGCGGCAGGCGAGCAGTTCTTC.

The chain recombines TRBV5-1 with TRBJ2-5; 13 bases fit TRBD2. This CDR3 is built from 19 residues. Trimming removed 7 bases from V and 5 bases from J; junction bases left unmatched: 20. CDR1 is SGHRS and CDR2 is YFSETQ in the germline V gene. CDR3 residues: CASRLGLAGVHGTLETQYF. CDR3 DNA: TGCGCCAGCCGTCTCGGACTAGCGGGGGTCCATGGGACCCTGGAGACCCAGTACTTC.

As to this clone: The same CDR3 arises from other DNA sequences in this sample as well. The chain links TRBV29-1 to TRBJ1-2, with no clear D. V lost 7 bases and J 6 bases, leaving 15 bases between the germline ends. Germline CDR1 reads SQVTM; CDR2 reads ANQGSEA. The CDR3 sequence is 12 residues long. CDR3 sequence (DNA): TGCAGCGCCCGACACCACACCAATGGCTACACCTTC. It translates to CSARHHTNGYTF.

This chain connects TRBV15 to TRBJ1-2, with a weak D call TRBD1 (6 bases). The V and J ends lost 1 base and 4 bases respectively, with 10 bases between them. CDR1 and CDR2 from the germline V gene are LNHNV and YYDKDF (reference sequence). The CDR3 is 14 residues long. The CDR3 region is CATSRGGGLYGYTF. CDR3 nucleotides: TGTGCCACCAGCAGAGGGGGGGGGCTCTATGGCTACACCTTC.

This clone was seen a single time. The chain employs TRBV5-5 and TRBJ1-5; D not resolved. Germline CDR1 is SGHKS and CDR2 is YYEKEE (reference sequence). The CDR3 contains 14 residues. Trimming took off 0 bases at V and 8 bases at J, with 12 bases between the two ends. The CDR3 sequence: CASSLVDSVEPQHF. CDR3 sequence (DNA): TGTGCCAGCAGCTTGGTGGACTCTGTTGAGCCCCAGCATTTT.

Here the CDR3 DNA reads TGTGCCAGCAGTTACGGCGGGAGTGAGGATTCACCCCTCCACTTT. Translated: CASSYGGSEDSPLHF. This chain connects TRBV6-6 to TRBJ1-6; D is ambiguous. The CDR3 contains 15 residues. Germline V gives CDR1 MNHNY, CDR2 SVGAGI (reference sequence). The V end was cut by 2 bases, the J end by 8 bases, with 13 bases between.

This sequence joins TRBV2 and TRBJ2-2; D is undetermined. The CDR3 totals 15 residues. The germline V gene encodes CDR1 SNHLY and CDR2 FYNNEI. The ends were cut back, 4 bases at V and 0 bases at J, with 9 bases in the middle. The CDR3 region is CASSVRTSNTGELFF. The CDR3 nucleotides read TGTGCCAGCAGTGTTAGAACCTCGAACACCGGGGAGCTGTTTTTT.

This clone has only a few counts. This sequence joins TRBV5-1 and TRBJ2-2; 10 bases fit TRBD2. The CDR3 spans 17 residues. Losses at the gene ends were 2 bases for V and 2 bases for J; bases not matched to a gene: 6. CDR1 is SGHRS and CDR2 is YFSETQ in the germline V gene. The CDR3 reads CASSLGAGGINTGELFF. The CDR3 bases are TGCGCCAGCAGCTTAGGAGCGGGGGGGATAAACACCGGGGAGCTGTTTTTT.

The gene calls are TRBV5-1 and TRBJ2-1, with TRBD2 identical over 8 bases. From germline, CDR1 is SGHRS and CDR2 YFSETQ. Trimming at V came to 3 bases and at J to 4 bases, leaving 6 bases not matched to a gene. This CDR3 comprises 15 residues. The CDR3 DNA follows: TGCGCCAGCAGCTCAGGCAGCGGGGGTTACAATGAGCAGTTCTTC. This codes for CASSSGSGGYNEQFF.

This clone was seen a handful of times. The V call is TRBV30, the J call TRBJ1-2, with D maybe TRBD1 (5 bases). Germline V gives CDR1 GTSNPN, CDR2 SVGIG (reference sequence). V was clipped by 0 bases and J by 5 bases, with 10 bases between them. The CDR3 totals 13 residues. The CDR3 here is CAWSVGKGYGYTF. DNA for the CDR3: TGTGCCTGGAGTGTTGGGAAGGGGTATGGCTACACCTTC.

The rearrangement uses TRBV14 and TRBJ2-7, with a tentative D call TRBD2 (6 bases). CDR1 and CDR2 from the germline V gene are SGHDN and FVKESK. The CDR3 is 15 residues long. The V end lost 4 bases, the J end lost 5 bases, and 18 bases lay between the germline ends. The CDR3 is CASSPRTGTFDEQYF. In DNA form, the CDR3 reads TGTGCCAGCAGCCCCCGAACGGGGACTTTTGACGAGCAGTACTTC.

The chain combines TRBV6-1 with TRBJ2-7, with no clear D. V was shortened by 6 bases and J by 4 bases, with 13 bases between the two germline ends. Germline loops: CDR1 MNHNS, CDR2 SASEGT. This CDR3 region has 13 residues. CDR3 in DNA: TGTGCCAGCAGCGAGCGAATCGGGTACGAGCAGTACTTC. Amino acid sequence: CASSERIGYEQYF.

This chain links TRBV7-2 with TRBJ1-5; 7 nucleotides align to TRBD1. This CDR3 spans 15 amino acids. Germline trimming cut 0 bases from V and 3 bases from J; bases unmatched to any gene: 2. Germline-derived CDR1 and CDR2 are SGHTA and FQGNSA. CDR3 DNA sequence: TGTGCCAGCAGCTTAGCGGGACAGTCCAATCAGCCCCAGCATTTT. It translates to CASSLAGQSNQPQHF.

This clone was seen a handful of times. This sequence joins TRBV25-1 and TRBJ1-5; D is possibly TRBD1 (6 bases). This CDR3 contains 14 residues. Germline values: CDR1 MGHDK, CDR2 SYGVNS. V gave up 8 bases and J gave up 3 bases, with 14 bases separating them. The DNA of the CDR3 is TGTGCCAGCCGAGGGGGAGGGAACAATCAGCCCCAGCATTTT. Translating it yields CASRGGGNNQPQHF.